This T cell receptor (beta chain) was captured by sequencing in a study of shared clonotypes between healthy human individuals. Overall study context: Samples came from a couple of female and a few male donors aged 18 to 49. Per donor, three plates held CD4 naive cells, three held CD4 memory, two held CD8 naive and one held CD8 memory.

CD45RO negativity and positive selection for CCR7 defined naive CD8 cells, a population that excluded terminally differentiated effector memory CD45RA+ cells. Germline CDR1 MNHEY, CDR2 SMNVEV (reference sequence). The CDR3 is 14 residues long. Trimming stripped 6 bases from V and 5 bases from J, with 14 bases between. Data came from immunoSEQ multiplex PCR; TCRdb stores just in-frame clones and leaves some out. Seen here are about 2.1 million clones, roughly 93% observed once, and the top ten hold around 1.7%. Points from the study as a whole: Non-shared clonotypes showed lower generation probabilities than clonotypes common to all four donors.

Worth noting for this clone: Its antigen remains unidentified.

The J gene is TRBJ1-5, the V gene TRBV27; D is unresolved. The sequence was collected from a man aged 18 to 29 in good health. Some clones in this sample may be carry-over from other donors' samples. The sequenced sample consisted of naive CD8+ T cells from PBMCs. The CDR3 DNA reads as TGTGCCAGCAGCCCATTAATTGGGGATCAGCCCCAGCATTTT. Translation: CASSPLIGDQPQHF.